Sequencing of this T cell receptor (beta chain) was carried out in a study of OX40 agonist ivuxolimab in advanced cancers. With respect to the entire study: Ivuxolimab was an agonistic, fully human IgG2 monoclonal antibody directed against OX40 (CD134), a costimulatory receptor. Patients were allowed to have had prior anti-PD-1, anti-PD-L1 or anti-CTLA-4 therapy, and more than 30% of the dose-escalation patients had previously received checkpoint inhibitors. Intravenous ivuxolimab was administered to patients every 2 weeks at six dose levels: 0.01, 0.1, 0.3, 1.5, 3 and 10 mg/kg. Partial responses were achieved by three dose-escalation patients, of whom one had hepatocellular carcinoma and two had cutaneous melanoma. In the dose-escalation cohort, nearly 85% of patients were male, and the mean age was approximately 60 years with a range of roughly 23 to 79. Of the 50 or so patients in dose escalation, 19 had hepatocellular carcinoma, some 15 had melanoma, 9 had renal cell carcinoma and 9 had head and neck cancer. The paper covers the monotherapy dose-escalation part of the phase I ivuxolimab trial, which included N of about 50 patients. Peripheral TCRbeta sequencing was intended to test whether TCR sequence diversity was altered and clonal T-cell expansion was caused by ivuxolimab. Study-wide conclusions, independent of this receptor: Low levels of normalized T-cell clonal expansion were also seen in some patients who did not respond. Clonal expansion of both CD4+ and CD8+ blood T cells was observed from baseline to week 6 at doses 0.1 to 3.0 mg/kg. The antigen specificity of the peripheral T cells that underwent clonal expansion was not determined. In the 0.1-3.0 mg/kg groups, partial responders had among the lowest normalized peripheral clonal expansion, particularly in CD8+ T cells. After ivuxolimab, expanded clones were on average more numerous among CD8+ T cells than among CD4+ T cells.

Genomic DNA was extracted from sorted cells for sequencing of the TCRbeta CDR3 region. The immunoSEQ Assay was used to sequence the TCRbeta CDR3 regions. This is the immuneACCESS table as TCRdb keeps it, with only in-frame sequences that have V and J called. A part of the clones is gone; compared with another copy, unresolved V genes explain less than half, and the rest is unexplained. Across this sample there are about 99,000 clones, with about 91% seen only once. Of the sample, 0.3% to 0.4% falls within the top ten clones. Note on this clone: Its binding antigen is unknown. No clone much larger than this one lies a single base away; base qualities are absent.

CDR1 and CDR2 are drawn from the germline V gene: SGHDT, YYEEEE. The CDR3, cysteine through phenylalanine, is 12 amino acids long. The retained sequence is limited to the CDR3, 36 bases, with the frame set at the first base. V and J are truncated by 4 bases and 12 bases respectively, leaving an intervening sequence of 16 bases. Patients with autoimmune disease history or receiving systemic immunosuppression were excluded from the trial. Peripheral blood for TCR sequencing was drawn from every dose cohort at baseline, at cycle 4 day 1 and at cycle 7 day 1. Samples were obtained from an open-label, multicenter, first-in-human phase I dose-escalation trial of ivuxolimab. The trial enrolled adults with locally advanced or metastatic head and neck squamous cell, hepatocellular, melanoma or renal cell carcinoma. Before TCR sequencing, CD4+ and CD8+ T cells were separately sorted from peripheral blood.

The TCR sequence derives from an adult with an advanced solid tumor such as melanoma, head and neck, liver or kidney cancer. This sequence uses TRBV5-6 and TRBJ1-2, with an unclear D gene assignment. The source material was CD4+ or CD8+ T cells sorted from blood, sampled in a trial of the OX40 agonist ivuxolimab. The DNA sequence follows: TGTGCCAGCAGCCAGCGACAAGTCAGAAACACCTTC. This yields the protein CASSQRQVRNTF.